Below are 10 T cell receptor beta chains sequenced from a single sample in a study of control samples from healthy donors and cancer patients. Profiled with immunoSEQ multiplex PCR; TCRdb holds only in-frame clones, not every one. This sample has around 99,000 clones; over 75% occur once, and the top ten carry 4% to 5.5%. The sequenced sample consisted of blood. All receptors derive from a human donor in good health. The donor label of this sample is uncertain.

The chain has TRBV18 and TRBJ2-5, with TRBD2 matching over 8 bases. CDR1 is KGHSH, CDR2 LQKENI, per germline. V was pared by 4 bases and J by 1 base, with 5 bases of the junction left unmatched. There are 15 residues in the CDR3. In DNA form, the CDR3 reads TGTGCCAGCTCACTACCAGGACTAGCCCAAGAGACCCAGTACTTC. This codes for CASSLPGLAQETQYF.

This sequence joins TRBV7-9 and TRBJ1-4; D ambiguous. The CDR3 has 15 residues. V lost 5 bases to trimming and J lost 0 bases, with 10 bases between them. CDR1 is SEHNR and CDR2 is FQNEAQ in the germline V gene (reference sequence). The CDR3 nucleotides are TGTGCCAGCAGCGGAACGAGTGCAACTAATGAAAAACTGTTTTTT. Translated, it gives CASSGTSATNEKLFF.

In nucleotides, the CDR3 is TGTGCCAGCAGGCCACCTCCGGGACAGAACTATGGCTACACCTTC. Protein sequence: CASRPPPGQNYGYTF. The gene calls are TRBV28 and TRBJ1-2; 7 bases line up with TRBD1. This CDR3 region has 15 residues. Trimming took 6 bases from V and 2 from J; bases not matched to a gene: 9. Germline lookup yields CDR1 MDHEN and CDR2 SYDVKM.

The chain has TRBV7-2 and TRBJ1-6; D is uncertain. The CDR3 is 16 residues long. V was pared by 5 bases and J by 4 bases, with 15 bases between. Germline CDR1 is SGHTA and CDR2 is FQGNSA. The CDR3 DNA sequence: TGTGCCAGCAGCCAGCGCGGAGAAACTTATAATTCACCCCTCCACTTT. It yields the protein CASSQRGETYNSPLHF.

The V call is TRBV2, the J call TRBJ1-2, with D possibly being TRBD1 (5 bases). Germline V CDR1 and CDR2: SNHLY, FYNNEI. The V end lost 4 bases, the J end lost 4 bases, and 10 bases lay between the germline ends. The CDR3 spans 13 residues. The CDR3 sequence: CASSASQGYGYTF. The CDR3 nucleotides read TGTGCCAGCAGTGCGTCCCAGGGCTATGGCTACACCTTC.

The rearrangement joins TRBV2 to TRBJ2-1; D is unresolved. This CDR3 contains 13 residues. Germline lookup yields CDR1 SNHLY and CDR2 FYNNEI. Trimming removed 6 bases at V and 5 bases at J, with 11 bases between. CDR3 in amino acids: CASSSSRDNEQFF. The CDR3 nucleotides read TGTGCCAGCAGCTCAAGTCGTGACAATGAGCAGTTCTTC.

V usage is TRBV9 and J usage is TRBJ1-5, with 10 bases aligning to TRBD1. J was trimmed by 4 bases and V by 3 bases; bases with no gene match: 1. This CDR3 is built from 14 residues. Germline V CDR1 and CDR2: SGDLS, YYNGEE. CDR3 protein: CASSGGQGNQPQHF. CDR3 bases: TGTGCCAGCAGCGGGGGACAGGGGAATCAGCCCCAGCATTTT.

This rearrangement joins TRBV11-2 to TRBJ2-2; no clear D gene. This CDR3 is 14 amino acids long. The germline V gene has CDR1 SGHAT and CDR2 FQNNGV. The ends were cut back, 8 bases at V and 0 bases at J, with 10 bases in the middle. The chain's CDR3 is CASQVIPNTGELFF. In nucleotides, the CDR3 is TGTGCCAGCCAAGTGATACCGAACACCGGGGAGCTGTTTTTT. Supplemented by reference TRBV11-2 and TRBJ2-2, the full variable domain reads EAGVAQSPRYKIIEKRQSVAFWCNPISGHATLYWYQQILGQGPKLLIQFQNNGVVDDSQLPKDRFSAERLKGVDSTLKIQPAKLEDSAVYLCASQVIPNTGELFFGEGSRLTVL.

The chain couples TRBV3-1 (or the pseudogene TRBV3-2) to TRBJ2-7; 7 bases agree with TRBD1. Germline CDR1 and CDR2: LGHDT and YNNKEL (reference sequence). CDR3 length equals 14 residues. With 1 base clipped from V and 4 bases from J, the junction kept 4 bases outside the gene matches. The CDR3 sequence is CASSQGARGYEQYF. Here the CDR3 DNA reads TGTGCCAGCAGCCAAGGGGCCAGGGGGTACGAGCAGTACTTC.

The CDR3 DNA reads TGTGCCTGGTTGACGGGGGGACGTCAGTTCTTC. As protein: CAWLTGGRQFF. The genes are TRBV30 and TRBJ2-1; 7 bases align to TRBD2. The germline CDR1 and CDR2 sequences are GTSNPN and SVGIG (reference sequence). CDR3 length equals 11 residues. J was trimmed by 13 bases and V by 5 bases; bases with no gene match: 8.